The clone carrying this T cell receptor (beta chain) was seen at least ten times. Its antigen is unidentified. The sample belongs to a study of CD8 T cells in ankylosing spondylitis. Points from the study as a whole: About 8 highly homologous variants made up a TCR beta motif, and this motif appeared characteristic of ankylosing spondylitis blood. Reactive arthritis synovial fluid and blood previously showed some of these motif variants.

TCRdb processed the 5' RACE reads anew with MiXCR; each CDR3 protein has one entry. Of approximately 300,000 distinct CDR3 sequences in the sample, 7.5% to 9% were seen once. This CDR3 region has 13 residues. Germline-derived CDR1 and CDR2 are SGDLS and YYNGEE. Trimming took off 3 bases at V and 1 base at J, with 7 bases between the two ends. Material for sequencing was blood, either unsorted or a sorted T cell fraction (not recorded which). This chain joins TRBV9 and TRBJ2-5, with a tentative D call TRBD2 (6 bases). This receptor was identified in a male donor with ankylosing spondylitis. Here the CDR3 DNA reads TGTGCCAGCAGCGCGACTAGCCAAGAGACCCAGTACTTC. This codes for CASSATSQETQYF.